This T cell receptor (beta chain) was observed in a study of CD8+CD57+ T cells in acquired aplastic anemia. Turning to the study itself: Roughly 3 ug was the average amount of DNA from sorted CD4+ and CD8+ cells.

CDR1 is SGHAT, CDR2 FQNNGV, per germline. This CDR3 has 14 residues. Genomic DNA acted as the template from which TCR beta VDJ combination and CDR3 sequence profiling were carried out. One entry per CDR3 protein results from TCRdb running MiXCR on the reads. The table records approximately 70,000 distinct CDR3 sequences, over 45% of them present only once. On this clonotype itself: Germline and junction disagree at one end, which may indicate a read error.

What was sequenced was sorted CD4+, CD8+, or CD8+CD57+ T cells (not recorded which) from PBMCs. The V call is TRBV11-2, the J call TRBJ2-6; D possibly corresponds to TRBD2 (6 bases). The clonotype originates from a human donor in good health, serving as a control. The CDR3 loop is CASIPRGVMNTEAF. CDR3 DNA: TGTGCCAGCATCCCGCGCGGGGTCATGAACACTGAAGCTTTC.